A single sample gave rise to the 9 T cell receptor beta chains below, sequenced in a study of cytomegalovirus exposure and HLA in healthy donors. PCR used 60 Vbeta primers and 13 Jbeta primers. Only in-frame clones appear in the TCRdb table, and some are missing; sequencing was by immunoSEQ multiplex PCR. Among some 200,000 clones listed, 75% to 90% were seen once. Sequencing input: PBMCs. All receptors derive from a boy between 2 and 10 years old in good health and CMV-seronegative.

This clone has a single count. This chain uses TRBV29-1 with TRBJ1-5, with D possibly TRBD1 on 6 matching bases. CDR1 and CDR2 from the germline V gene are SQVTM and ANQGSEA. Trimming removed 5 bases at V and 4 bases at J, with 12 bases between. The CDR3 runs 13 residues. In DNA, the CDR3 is TGCAGCGTTCAGGGGCAGGGGAATCAGCCCCAGCATTTT. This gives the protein CSVQGQGNQPQHF. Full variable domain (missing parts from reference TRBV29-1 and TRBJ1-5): SAVISQKPSRDICQRGTSLTIQCQVDSQVTMMFWYRQQPGQSLTLIATANQGSEATYESGFVIDKFPISRPNLTFSTLTVSNMSPEDSSIYLCSVQGQGNQPQHFGDGTRLSIL.

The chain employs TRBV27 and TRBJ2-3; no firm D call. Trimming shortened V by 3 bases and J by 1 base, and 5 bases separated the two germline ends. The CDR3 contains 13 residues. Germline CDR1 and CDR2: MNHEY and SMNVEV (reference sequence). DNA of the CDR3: TGTGCCAGCAGTTTCACAGGCACAGATACGCAGTATTTT. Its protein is CASSFTGTDTQYF.

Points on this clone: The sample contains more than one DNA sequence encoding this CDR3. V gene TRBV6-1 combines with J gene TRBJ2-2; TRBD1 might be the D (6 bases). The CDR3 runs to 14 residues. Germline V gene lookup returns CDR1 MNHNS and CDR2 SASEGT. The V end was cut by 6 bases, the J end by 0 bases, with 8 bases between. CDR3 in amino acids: CASRGTTNTGELFF. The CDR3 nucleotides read TGTGCCAGCAGAGGGACAACGAACACCGGGGAGCTGTTTTTT.

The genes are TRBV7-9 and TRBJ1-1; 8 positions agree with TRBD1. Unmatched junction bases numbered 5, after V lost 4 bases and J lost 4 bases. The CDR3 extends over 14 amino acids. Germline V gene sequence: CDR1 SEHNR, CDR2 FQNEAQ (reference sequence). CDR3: CASSSDRDATEAFF. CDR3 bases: TGTGCCAGCAGCTCGGACAGGGACGCCACTGAAGCTTTCTTT.

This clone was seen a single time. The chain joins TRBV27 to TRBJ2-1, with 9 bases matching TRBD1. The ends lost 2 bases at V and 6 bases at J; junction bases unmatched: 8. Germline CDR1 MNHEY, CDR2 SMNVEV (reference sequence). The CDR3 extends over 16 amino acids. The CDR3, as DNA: TGTGCCAGCAGTTTAACGACAGGGGGATTATTCAATGAGCAGTTCTTC. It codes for CASSLTTGGLFNEQFF.

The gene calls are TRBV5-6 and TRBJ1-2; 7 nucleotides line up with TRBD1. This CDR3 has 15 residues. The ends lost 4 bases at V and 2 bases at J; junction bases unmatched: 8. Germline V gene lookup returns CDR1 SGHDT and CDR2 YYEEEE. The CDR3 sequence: CASSAFRGSNYGYTF. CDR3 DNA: TGTGCCAGCAGCGCATTCAGGGGGAGCAACTATGGCTACACCTTC.

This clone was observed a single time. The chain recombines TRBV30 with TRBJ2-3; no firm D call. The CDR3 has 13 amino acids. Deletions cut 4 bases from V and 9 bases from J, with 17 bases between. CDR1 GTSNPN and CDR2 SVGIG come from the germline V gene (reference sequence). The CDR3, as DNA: TGTGCCTGGACCGCCCCCCCAGGATACACGCAGTATTTT. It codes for CAWTAPPGYTQYF.

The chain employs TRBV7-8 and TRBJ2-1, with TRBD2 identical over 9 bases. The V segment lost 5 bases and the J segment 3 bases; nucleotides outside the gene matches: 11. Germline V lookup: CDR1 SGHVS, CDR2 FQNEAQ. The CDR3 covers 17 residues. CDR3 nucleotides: TGTGCCAGCAGCCCCATTCCCGGGACTAGCAACTACAATGAGCAGTTCTTC. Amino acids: CASSPIPGTSNYNEQFF.

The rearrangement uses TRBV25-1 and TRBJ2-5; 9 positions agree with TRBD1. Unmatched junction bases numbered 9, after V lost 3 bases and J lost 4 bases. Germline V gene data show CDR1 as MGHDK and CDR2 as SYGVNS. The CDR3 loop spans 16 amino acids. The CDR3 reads CASSEGGQGVGETQYF. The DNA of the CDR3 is TGTGCCAGCAGTGAGGGGGGACAGGGAGTTGGAGAGACCCAGTACTTC.